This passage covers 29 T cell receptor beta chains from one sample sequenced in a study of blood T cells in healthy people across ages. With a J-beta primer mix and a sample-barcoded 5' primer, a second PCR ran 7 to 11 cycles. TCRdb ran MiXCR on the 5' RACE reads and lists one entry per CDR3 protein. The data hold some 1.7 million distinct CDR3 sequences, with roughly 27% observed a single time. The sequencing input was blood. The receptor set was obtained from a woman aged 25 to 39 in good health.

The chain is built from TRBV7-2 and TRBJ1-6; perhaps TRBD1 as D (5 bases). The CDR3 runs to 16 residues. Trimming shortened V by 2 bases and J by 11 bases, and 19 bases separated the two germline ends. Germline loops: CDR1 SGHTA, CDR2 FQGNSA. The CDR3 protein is CASSLNIVGGTTPLHF. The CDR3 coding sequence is TGTGCCAGCAGCTTAAATATCGTCGGGGGAACGACACCCCTCCACTTT.

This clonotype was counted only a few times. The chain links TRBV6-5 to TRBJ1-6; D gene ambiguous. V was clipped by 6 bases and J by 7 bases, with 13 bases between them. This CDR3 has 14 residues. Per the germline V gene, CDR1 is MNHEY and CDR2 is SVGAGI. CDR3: CASSGVLGNSPLHF. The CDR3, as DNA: TGTGCCAGCAGCGGGGTGCTTGGGAATTCACCCCTCCACTTT.

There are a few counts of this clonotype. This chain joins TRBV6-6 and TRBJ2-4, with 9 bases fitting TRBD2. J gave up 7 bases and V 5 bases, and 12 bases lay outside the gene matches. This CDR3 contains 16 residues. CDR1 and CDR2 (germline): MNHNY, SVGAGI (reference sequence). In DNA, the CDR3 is TGTGCCAGCAGTACGGGGCTAGCGGGAAAGGGGAACATTCAGTACTTC. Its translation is CASSTGLAGKGNIQYF.

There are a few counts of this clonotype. The CDR3 loop reads CASSLEEGYYGYTF. The CDR3 nucleotides read TGTGCCAGCAGTTTAGAGGAGGGTTACTATGGCTACACCTTC. J is TRBJ1-2 and V is TRBV12-3 or TRBV12-4; D is uncertain. This CDR3 spans 14 amino acids. V lost 1 base to trimming and J lost 3 bases, with 9 bases between them.

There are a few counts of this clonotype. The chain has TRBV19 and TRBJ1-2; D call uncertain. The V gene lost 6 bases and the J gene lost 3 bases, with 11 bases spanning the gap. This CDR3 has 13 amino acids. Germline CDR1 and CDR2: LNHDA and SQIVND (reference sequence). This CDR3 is CASSMQSHYGYTF. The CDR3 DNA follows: TGTGCCAGTAGCATGCAGTCTCACTATGGCTACACCTTC.

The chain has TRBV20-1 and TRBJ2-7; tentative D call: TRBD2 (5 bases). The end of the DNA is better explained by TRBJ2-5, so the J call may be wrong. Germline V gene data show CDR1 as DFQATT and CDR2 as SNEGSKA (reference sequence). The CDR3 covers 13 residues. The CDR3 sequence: CSAREFGGETQYF. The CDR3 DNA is TGCAGTGCTAGAGAGTTCGGCGGGGAGACCCAGTACTTC.

CDR3: CASSSPGLANTGELFF. CDR3 DNA: TGTGCCAGCAGCTCACCGGGACTAGCGAACACCGGGGAGCTGTTTTTT. V and J are TRBV7-2 and TRBJ2-2, with 8 bases aligning to TRBD2. V lost 4 bases to trimming and J lost 0 bases; unmatched junction nucleotides: 4. The CDR3 length is 16 residues. The V gene's germline CDR1 is SGHTA and CDR2 FQGNSA.

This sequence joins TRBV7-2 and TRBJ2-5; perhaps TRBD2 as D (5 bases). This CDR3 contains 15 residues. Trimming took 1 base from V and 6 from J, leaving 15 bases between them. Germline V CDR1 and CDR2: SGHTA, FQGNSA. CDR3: CASSLDASGRQTQYF. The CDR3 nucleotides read TGTGCCAGCAGCTTAGATGCTAGTGGGAGACAGACCCAGTACTTC.

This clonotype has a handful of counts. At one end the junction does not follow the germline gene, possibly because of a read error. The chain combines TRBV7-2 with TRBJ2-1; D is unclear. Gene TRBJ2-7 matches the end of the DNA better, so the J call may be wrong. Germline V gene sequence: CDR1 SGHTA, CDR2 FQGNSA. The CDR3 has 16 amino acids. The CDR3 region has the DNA TGTGCCGGCAGCTTAGATTCGTTCCCCTCCTACAATGAGCAGTACTTC. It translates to CAGSLDSFPSYNEQYF.

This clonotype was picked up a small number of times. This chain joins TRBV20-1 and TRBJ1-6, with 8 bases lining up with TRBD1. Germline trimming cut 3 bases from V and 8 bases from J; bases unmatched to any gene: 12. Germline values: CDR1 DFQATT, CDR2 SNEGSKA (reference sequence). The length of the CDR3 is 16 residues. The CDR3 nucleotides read TGCAGTGCTAGGGGGAACCAGGGGGCGCGTGATTCACCCCTCCACTTT. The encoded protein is CSARGNQGARDSPLHF.

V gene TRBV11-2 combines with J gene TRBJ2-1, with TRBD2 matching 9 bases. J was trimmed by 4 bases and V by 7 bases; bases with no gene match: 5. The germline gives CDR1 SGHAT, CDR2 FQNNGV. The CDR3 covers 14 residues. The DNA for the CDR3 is TGTGCCAGCAACCAGCGGGGGGCTTACAATGAGCAGTTCTTC. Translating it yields CASNQRGAYNEQFF.

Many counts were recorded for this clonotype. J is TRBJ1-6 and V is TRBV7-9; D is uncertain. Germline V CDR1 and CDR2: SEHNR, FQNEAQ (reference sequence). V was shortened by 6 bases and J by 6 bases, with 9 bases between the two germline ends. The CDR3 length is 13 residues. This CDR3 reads CASSYGFNSPLHF. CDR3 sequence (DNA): TGTGCCAGCAGTTACGGGTTTAATTCACCCCTCCACTTT.

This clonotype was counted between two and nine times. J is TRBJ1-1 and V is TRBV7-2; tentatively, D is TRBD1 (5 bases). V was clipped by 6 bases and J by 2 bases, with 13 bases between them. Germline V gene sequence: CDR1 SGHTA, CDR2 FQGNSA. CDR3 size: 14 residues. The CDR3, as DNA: TGTGCCAGCAGTAATGGACGGGGCAACACTGAAGCTTTCTTT. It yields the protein CASSNGRGNTEAFF.

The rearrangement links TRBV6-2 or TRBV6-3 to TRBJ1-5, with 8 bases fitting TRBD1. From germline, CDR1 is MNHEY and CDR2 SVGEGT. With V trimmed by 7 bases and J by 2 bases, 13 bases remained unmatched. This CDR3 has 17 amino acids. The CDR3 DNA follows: TGTGCCAGCACCTTCTCCCTCGACAGGGGAGGCAATCAGCCCCAGCATTTT. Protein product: CASTFSLDRGGNQPQHF.

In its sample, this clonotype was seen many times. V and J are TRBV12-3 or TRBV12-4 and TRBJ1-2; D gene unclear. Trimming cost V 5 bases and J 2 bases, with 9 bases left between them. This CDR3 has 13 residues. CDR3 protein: CASSPGLNYGYTF. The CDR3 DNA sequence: TGTGCCAGCAGTCCCGGTCTCAACTATGGCTACACCTTC.

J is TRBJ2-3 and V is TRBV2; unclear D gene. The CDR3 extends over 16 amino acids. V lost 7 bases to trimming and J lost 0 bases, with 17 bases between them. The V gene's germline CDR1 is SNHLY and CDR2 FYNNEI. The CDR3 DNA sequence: TGTGCCAGCAACCGACGAAAAAGTGCTAGCACAGATACGCAGTATTTT. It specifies CASNRRKSASTDTQYF.

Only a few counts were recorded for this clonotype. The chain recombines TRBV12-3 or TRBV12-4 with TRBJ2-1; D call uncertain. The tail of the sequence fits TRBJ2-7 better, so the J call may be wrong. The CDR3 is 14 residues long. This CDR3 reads CASSFQSSYNEQYF. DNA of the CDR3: TGTGCCAGCAGTTTTCAAAGCTCCTACAATGAGCAGTACTTC.

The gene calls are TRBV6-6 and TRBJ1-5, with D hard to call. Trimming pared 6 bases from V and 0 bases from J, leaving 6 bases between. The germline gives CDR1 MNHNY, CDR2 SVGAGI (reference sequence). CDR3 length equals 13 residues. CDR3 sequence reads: CASSGNSNQPQHF. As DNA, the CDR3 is TGTGCCAGCAGCGGGAATAGCAATCAGCCCCAGCATTTT.

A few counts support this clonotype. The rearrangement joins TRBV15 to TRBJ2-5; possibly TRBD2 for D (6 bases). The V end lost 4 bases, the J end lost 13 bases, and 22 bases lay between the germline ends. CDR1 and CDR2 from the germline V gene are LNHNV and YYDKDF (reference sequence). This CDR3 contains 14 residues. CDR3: CATSTPGVGYERYF. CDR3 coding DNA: TGTGCCACCAGCACCCCGGGAGTGGGCTACGAGCGGTACTTC.

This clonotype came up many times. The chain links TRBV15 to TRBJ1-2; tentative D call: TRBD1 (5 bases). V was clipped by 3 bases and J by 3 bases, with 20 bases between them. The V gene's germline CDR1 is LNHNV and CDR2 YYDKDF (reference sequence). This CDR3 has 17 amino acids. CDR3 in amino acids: CATSRYTLQGNDYGYTF. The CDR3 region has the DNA TGTGCCACCAGCAGGTACACCCTTCAGGGAAATGACTATGGCTACACCTTC.

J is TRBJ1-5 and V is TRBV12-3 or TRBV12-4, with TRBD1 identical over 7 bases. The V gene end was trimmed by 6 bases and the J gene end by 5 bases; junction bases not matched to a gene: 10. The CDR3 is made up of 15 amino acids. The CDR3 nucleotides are TGTGCCAGCAGCACTGACAGGGAACGGGATCAGCCCCAGCATTTT. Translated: CASSTDRERDQPQHF.

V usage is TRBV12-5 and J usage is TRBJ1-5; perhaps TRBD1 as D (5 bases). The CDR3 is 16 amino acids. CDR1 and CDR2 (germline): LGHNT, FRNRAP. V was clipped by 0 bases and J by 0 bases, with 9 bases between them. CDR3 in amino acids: CASGLVRGYSNQPQHF. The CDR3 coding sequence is TGTGCTAGTGGTTTGGTACGGGGCTATAGCAATCAGCCCCAGCATTTT.

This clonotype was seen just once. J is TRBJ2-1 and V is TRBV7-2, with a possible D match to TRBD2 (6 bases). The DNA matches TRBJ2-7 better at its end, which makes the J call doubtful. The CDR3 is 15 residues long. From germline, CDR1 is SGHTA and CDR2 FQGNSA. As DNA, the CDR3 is TGTGCCAGCAGCTTAGCCGACGGGGGTATCTACGAGCAGTACTTC. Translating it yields CASSLADGGIYEQYF.

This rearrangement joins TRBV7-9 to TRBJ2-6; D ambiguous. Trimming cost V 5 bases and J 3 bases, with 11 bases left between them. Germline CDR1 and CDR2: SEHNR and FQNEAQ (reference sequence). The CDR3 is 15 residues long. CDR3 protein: CASSHRSGGANVLTF. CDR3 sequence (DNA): TGTGCCAGCAGCCACCGTTCGGGTGGGGCCAACGTCCTGACTTTC. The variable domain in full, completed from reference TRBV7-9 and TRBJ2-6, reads DTGVSQNPRHKITKRGQNVTFRCDPISEHNRLYWYRQTLGQGPEFLTYFQNEAQLEKSRLLSDRFSAERPKGSFSTLEIQRTEQGDSAMYLCASSHRSGGANVLTFGAGSRLTVL.

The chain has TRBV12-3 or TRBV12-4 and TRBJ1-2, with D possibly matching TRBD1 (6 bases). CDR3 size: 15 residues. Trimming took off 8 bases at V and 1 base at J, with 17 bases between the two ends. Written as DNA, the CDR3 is TGTGCCAGCGAAATGGGGCAGGGGCTTAACTATGGCTACACCTTC. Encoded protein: CASEMGQGLNYGYTF.

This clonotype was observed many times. Here the CDR3 DNA reads TGTGCCACCAGCCAATTTTTCGGCAATCAGCCCCAGCATTTT. Residues: CATSQFFGNQPQHF. The rearrangement links TRBV15 to TRBJ1-5, with unresolved D. The CDR3 is 14 amino acids. V was shortened by 5 bases and J by 2 bases, with 10 bases between the two germline ends. Germline loops: CDR1 LNHNV, CDR2 YYDKDF (reference sequence).

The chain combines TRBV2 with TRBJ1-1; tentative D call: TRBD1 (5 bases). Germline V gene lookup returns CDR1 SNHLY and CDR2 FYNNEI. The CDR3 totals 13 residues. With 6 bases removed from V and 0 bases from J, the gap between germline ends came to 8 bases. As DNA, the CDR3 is TGTGCCAGCAGAGCAGGGTTGAACACTGAAGCTTTCTTT. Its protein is CASRAGLNTEAFF.

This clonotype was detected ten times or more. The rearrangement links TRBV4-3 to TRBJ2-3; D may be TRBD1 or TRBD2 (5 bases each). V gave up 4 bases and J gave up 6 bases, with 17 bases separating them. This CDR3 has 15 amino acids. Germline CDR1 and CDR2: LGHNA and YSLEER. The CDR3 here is CASSRWQGATDTQYF. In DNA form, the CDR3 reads TGCGCCAGCAGCCGGTGGCAGGGAGCCACCGATACGCAGTATTTT.

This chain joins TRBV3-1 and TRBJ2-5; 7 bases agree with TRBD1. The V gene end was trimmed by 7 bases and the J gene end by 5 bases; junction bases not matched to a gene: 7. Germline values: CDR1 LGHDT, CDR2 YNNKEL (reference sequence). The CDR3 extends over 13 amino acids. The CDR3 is CASTPRGKETQYF. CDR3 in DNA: TGTGCCAGCACCCCCAGGGGGAAGGAGACCCAGTACTTC.